Sequencing of this T cell receptor (beta chain) was carried out in a study of breast tumors, draining lymph nodes, adjacent tissues. Samples came from axillary lymph nodes draining the breast cancer. This clonotype was detected ten times or more. Its antigen is undetermined. The study's findings and limits: Luminal-like breast cancer showed significantly higher tumor–nontumor repertoire similarity than basal-like. Tumor T cell lymph node origin was a supported hypothesis, not proven. Tumor TCR diversity was below lymph nodes but above nontumor tissue.

MiXCR, run by TCRdb on the multiplex PCR reads, gives a single entry per CDR3 protein. The repertoire holds approximately 150,000 distinct CDR3 sequences, around a third seen once, with roughly 2.3% in the top ten. The specimen sequenced was axillary lymph node tissue. The TCR comes from a female donor with breast cancer. Some clones in this sample may be carry-over from other donors' samples.

CDR3 sequence: CASSDWDRSTGELFF. Here the CDR3 DNA reads TGTGCCAGCAGTGATTGGGACAGGAGCACCGGGGAGCTGTTTTTT. The chain carries TRBV6-4 and TRBJ2-2, with TRBD1 matching 8 bases. V gave up 3 bases and J gave up 4 bases; unmatched junction bases: 4. This CDR3 spans 15 amino acids. Germline V gene data show CDR1 as MRHNA and CDR2 as SNTAGT.